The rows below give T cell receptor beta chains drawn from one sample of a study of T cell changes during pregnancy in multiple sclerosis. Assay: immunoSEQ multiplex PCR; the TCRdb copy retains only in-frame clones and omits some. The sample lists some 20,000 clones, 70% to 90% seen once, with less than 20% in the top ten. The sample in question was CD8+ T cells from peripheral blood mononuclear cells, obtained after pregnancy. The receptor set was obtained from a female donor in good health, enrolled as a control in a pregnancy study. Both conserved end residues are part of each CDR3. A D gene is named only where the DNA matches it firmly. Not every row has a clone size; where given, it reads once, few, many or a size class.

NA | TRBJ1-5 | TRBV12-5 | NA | TGTGCTAGTGTTGAGGGAAATCAGCCCCAGCATTTT | CASVEGNQPQHF
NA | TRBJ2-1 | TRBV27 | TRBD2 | TGTGCCAGCAGTTCGGGGGGTGAGCAGTTCTTC | CASSSGGEQFF
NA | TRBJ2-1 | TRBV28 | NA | TGTGCCAGCAGTGACAGTGGGCTGCAGTTCTTC | CASSDSGLQFF
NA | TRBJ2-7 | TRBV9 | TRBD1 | TGTGCCAGCAGCGTGGGACAGGCTGTGGACGAGCAGTACTTC | CASSVGQAVDEQYF
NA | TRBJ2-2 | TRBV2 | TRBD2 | TGTGCCAGCAGTGTGAGCGGGACCTCGAGGGGGGAGCTGTTTTTT | CASSVSGTSRGELFF
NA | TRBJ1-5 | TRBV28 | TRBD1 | TGTGCCAGCAGTTTACGACAGGGGGCCGAACAGCCCCAGCATTTT | CASSLRQGAEQPQHF
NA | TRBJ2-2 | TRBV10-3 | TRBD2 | TGTGCCATCCCCAGGACTAGCGGGGGGGCCGGGGAGCTGTTTTTT | CAIPRTSGGAGELFF
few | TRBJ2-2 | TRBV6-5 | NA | TGTGCCAGCAGTTACTCTATGGGGCCGAACACCGGGGAGCTGTTTTTT | CASSYSMGPNTGELFF
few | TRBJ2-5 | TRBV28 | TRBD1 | TGTGCCAGCAGTTTTAGCAGGGGGCTGGAGACCCAGTACTTC | CASSFSRGLETQYF
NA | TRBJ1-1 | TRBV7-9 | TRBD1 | TGTGCCAGCAGCCCTCGGGACAGGGGAGCTTTCTTT | CASSPRDRGAFF
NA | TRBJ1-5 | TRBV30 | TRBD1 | TGTGCCTGGAGCCCGGGGACAGCGTATAATCAGCCCCAGCATTTT | CAWSPGTAYNQPQHF
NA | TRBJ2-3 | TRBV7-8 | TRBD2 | TGTGCCAGCAGCTTATCTAGCGGGGGCCGAGGCACAGATACGCAGTATTTT | CASSLSSGGRGTDTQYF
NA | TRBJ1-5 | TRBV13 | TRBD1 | TGTGCCAGCAGCTTAGGGACAGGGGAGCAGCCCCAGCATTTT | CASSLGTGEQPQHF
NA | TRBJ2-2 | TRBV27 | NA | TGTGCCAGCAGTTTAGCGGGCACCGGGGAGCTGTTTTTT | CASSLAGTGELFF
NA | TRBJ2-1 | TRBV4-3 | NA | TGCGCCAGCAGCCAAGATATAGCGGCAAGCTCCTACAATGAGCAGTTCTTC | CASSQDIAASSYNEQFF
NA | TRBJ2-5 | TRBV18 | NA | TGTGCCAGCTCACCATATCCCCCGACAGTGAAAGAGACCCAGTACTTC | CASSPYPPTVKETQYF
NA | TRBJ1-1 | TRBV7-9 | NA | TGTGCCAGCAGCTCCCTAGAGGGCGGGTCTATGAACACTGAAGCTTTCTTT | CASSSLEGGSMNTEAFF
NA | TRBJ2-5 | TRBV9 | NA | TGTGCCAGCAGCGTAGTGGGTAGCGTACAAGAGACCCAGTACTTC | CASSVVGSVQETQYF
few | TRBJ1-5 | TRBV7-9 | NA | TGTGCCAGCAGCTTAGACGGTGCTGATCAGCCCCAGCATTTT | CASSLDGADQPQHF
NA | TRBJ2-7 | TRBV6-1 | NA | TGTGCCAGCAGTGAAGCAGTCGGCCAGGAGGCCTACGAGCAGTACTTC | CASSEAVGQEAYEQYF
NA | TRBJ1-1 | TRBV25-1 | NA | TGTGCCAGCAGTGAATTTCGAGGGAACACTGAAGCTTTCTTT | CASSEFRGNTEAFF
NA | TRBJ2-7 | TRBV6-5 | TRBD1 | TGTGCCAGCAGTACAGGGGTCGTTGCCTACGAGCAGTACTTC | CASSTGVVAYEQYF
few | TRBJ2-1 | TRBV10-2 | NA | TGCGCCAGCAGTGCGGGAGATGAGCAGTTCTTC | CASSAGDEQFF
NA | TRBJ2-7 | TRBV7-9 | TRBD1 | TGTGCCAGCAGCGGGGCGGGACAGGGGTTTCGCGAGCAGTACTTC | CASSGAGQGFREQYF
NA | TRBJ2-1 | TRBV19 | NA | TGTGCCAGTAGTATCACCAGGGAGGATGAGCAGTTCTTC | CASSITREDEQFF
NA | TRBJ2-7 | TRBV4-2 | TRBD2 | TGTGCCAGCAGCCAAGATGGGAGCGGGACTATCTACGAGCAGTACTTC | CASSQDGSGTIYEQYF
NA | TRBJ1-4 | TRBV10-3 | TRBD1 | TGTGCCATCAGTGGGGGACAGGGCCAGGGAGCTAATGAAAAACTGTTTTTT | CAISGGQGQGANEKLFF
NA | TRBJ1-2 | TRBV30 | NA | TGTGCCTGGAGTGTATTCGGTGGCTACACCTTC | CAWSVFGGYTF
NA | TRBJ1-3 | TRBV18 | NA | TGTGCCAGCTCACCGGACAGAGGAGTCGGAAACACCATATATTTT | CASSPDRGVGNTIYF
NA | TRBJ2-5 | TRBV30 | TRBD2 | TGTGCCTGGAGTGAACCTAGCGGGGGGGAAGAGACCCAGTACTTC | CAWSEPSGGEETQYF
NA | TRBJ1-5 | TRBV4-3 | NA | TGCGCCAGCAGCCAAAGGGGTGACAATCAGCCCCAGCATTTT | CASSQRGDNQPQHF
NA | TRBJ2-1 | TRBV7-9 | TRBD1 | TGTGCCAGCAGCCCGACAGGGGCCGATGAGCAGTTCTTC | CASSPTGADEQFF
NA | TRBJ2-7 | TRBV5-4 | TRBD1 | TGTGCCAGCAGCGCGATGACAGGGAACGAGCAGTACTTC | CASSAMTGNEQYF
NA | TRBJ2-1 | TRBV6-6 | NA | TGTGCCAGCTCGACTTCGCCTGAGCAGTTCTTC | CASSTSPEQFF
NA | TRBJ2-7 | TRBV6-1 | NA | TGTGCCAGCACCCCATCGACAGGCGATTACCAAGAGCAGTACTTC | CASTPSTGDYQEQYF
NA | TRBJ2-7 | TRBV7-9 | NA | TGTGCCAGCAGCTTGCGGGTCGGTAACAGGGTTGCCTACGAGCAGTACTTC | CASSLRVGNRVAYEQYF
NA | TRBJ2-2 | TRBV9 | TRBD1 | TGTGCCAGCAGCACGGGACAGGGATACACCGGGGAGCTGTTTTTT | CASSTGQGYTGELFF
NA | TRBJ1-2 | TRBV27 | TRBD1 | TGTGCCAGCAGTACGGGACAGCTGAACTATGGCTACACCTTC | CASSTGQLNYGYTF
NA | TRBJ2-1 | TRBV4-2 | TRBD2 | TGTGCCAGCAGCCAGCTAGCGGGAGGGTCCTACAATGAGCAGTTCTTC | CASSQLAGGSYNEQFF
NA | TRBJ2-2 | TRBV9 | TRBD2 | TGTGCCAGCAGCCCCTATCTACTAGCGGGGGATACCACCGGGGAGCTGTTTTTT | CASSPYLLAGDTTGELFF
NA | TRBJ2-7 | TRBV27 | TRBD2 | TGTGCCAGCAGTTTATCAGCGGGAGAGGTGTGGGCTGGCGAGCAGTACTTC | CASSLSAGEVWAGEQYF
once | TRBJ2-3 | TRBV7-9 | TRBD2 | TGTGCCAGCAGCCCCCGGACTAGCGGGAGGGATACGCAGTATTTT | CASSPRTSGRDTQYF
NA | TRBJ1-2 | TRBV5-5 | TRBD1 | TGTGCCAGCAGCTTGGCCGACAGGGATGGGTATGGCTACACCTTC | CASSLADRDGYGYTF
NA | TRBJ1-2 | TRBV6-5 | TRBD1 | TGTGCCAGCAGTTACTCTGGGACAGGGGACCCGTCATTC | CASSYSGTGDPSF
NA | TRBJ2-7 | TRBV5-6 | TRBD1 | TGTGCCAGCAGCTCCGGGACAGGGCTCCACGAGCAGTACTTC | CASSSGTGLHEQYF
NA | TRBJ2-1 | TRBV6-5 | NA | TGTGCCAGCAGCCTATCGTCCCATGAGCAGTTCTTC | CASSLSSHEQFF
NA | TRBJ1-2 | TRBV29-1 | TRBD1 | TGCAGCGTTCGCGTGGACAGGGGCGGTAGGGATGGCTACACCTTC | CSVRVDRGGRDGYTF
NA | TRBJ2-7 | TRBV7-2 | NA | TGTGCCAGCAGCAATAACAGGGTGGCCTACGAGCAGTACTTC | CASSNNRVAYEQYF
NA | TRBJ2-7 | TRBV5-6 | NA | TGTGCCAGCACCACCGGCAGCGGCTCCTACGAGCAGTACTTC | CASTTGSGSYEQYF